These 16 T cell receptor beta chains share one sample of origin, sequenced in a study of blood T cell repertoires in COVID-19. Clones were sequenced by immunoSEQ multiplex PCR, and TCRdb holds only the in-frame ones, with some missing. The sample has about 170,000 clones, 86% seen once. Sample: peripheral blood. Source of these receptors: an elderly woman in a cohort sampled during active or convalescent COVID-19.

The chain uses TRBV4-1 and TRBJ2-3, with D maybe TRBD2 (6 bases). V lost 0 bases, J lost 5 bases, and 9 bases lay in between. The CDR3 is 14 residues long. The germline V gene has CDR1 MGHRA and CDR2 YSYEKL. As DNA, the CDR3 is TGCGCCAGCAGCCAAGATTGGCGGGGAGATACGCAGTATTTT. This encodes CASSQDWRGDTQYF.

The chain couples TRBV11-2 to TRBJ1-1; D perhaps matches TRBD1 (6 bases). Between the trimmed V and J ends, which lost 1 base and 3 bases, there was a span of 15 bases. Germline V gives CDR1 SGHAT, CDR2 FQNNGV. The CDR3 covers 16 residues. The CDR3 here is CASSLGAHRVDTEAFF. DNA for the CDR3: TGTGCCAGCAGCTTAGGGGCCCACAGGGTGGACACTGAAGCTTTCTTT.

The chain couples TRBV5-1 to TRBJ1-3, with 10 positions matching TRBD1. Germline lookup yields CDR1 SGHRS and CDR2 YFSETQ. The junction had 9 bases not matched to a gene; V was cut back by 2 bases and J by 1 base. This CDR3 has 18 amino acids. For the CDR3, the DNA is TGCGCCAGCAGCTTCTACCCGACAGGGGGCGCGTCTGGAAACACCATATATTTT. Amino acid sequence: CASSFYPTGGASGNTIYF.

The rearrangement uses TRBV11-2 and TRBJ1-2; D gene ambiguous. The length of the CDR3 is 13 residues. The V gene lost 3 bases and the J gene lost 4 bases, with 9 bases spanning the gap. Germline values: CDR1 SGHAT, CDR2 FQNNGV. The CDR3 nucleotides are TGTGCCAGCAGCTTTGGGCAGATCTATGGCTACACCTTC. Its translation is CASSFGQIYGYTF.

In its sample, this clone was seen once. The gene calls are TRBV5-1 and TRBJ1-1, with a tentative D call TRBD1 (5 bases). CDR1 SGHRS and CDR2 YFSETQ come from the germline V gene. The CDR3 extends over 15 amino acids. V lost 3 bases, J lost 5 bases, and 17 bases lay in between. The CDR3 DNA reads TGCGCCAGCAGCTCGGCGGGGCTCGAAGGGACTGAAGCTTTCTTT. It is translated as CASSSAGLEGTEAFF.

In this sample, this clone turned up a few times. The genes are TRBV3-1 (or the pseudogene TRBV3-2) and TRBJ2-7, with 10 bases that match TRBD1. Germline CDR1 LGHDT, CDR2 YNNKEL (reference sequence). This CDR3 contains 15 residues. Germline trimming cut 5 bases from V and 2 bases from J; bases unmatched to any gene: 6. DNA for the CDR3: TGTGCCAGCAGCTCAAGGGACAGGGGCCCCTACGAGCAGTACTTC. As protein: CASSSRDRGPYEQYF.

The chain recombines TRBV6-1 with TRBJ1-1; D uncertain. Trimming removed 6 bases from V and 0 bases from J, with 8 bases in between. The CDR3 totals 13 residues. Germline CDR1 reads MNHNS; CDR2 reads SASEGT. The CDR3 DNA reads TGTGCCAGCAGCCTAGTGGTGAACACTGAAGCTTTCTTT. It codes for CASSLVVNTEAFF.

The V call is TRBV9, the J call TRBJ2-3; 7 bases align to TRBD1. Germline lookup yields CDR1 SGDLS and CDR2 YYNGEE. V trimming: 1 base; J trimming: 2 bases; junction bases outside the gene matches: 4. CDR3 length equals 15 residues. The CDR3 region has the DNA TGTGCCAGCAGCGTAAGACAGGGTTTCACAGATACGCAGTATTTT. Its protein product is CASSVRQGFTDTQYF.

This clone was observed a single time. The rearrangement joins TRBV30 to TRBJ1-6; 9 positions agree with TRBD1. This CDR3 comprises 12 residues. Germline lookup yields CDR1 GTSNPN and CDR2 SVGIG (reference sequence). The CDR3 protein is CALQGANSPLHF. The CDR3 bases are TGTGCACTACAGGGGGCCAATTCACCCCTCCACTTT.

This clone occurred once. V and J are TRBV29-1 and TRBJ1-1; 7 bases map to TRBD1. This CDR3 is built from 13 residues. Germline assignment: CDR1 SQVTM and CDR2 ANQGSEA. The V gene end was trimmed by 7 bases and the J gene end by 0 bases; junction bases not matched to a gene: 5. The CDR3 sequence is CSGSRGMNTEAFF. CDR3 sequence (DNA): TGCAGCGGATCCAGGGGGATGAACACTGAAGCTTTCTTT. Using reference TRBV29-1 and TRBJ1-1 for the parts outside the CDR3, the full variable domain is SAVISQKPSRDICQRGTSLTIQCQVDSQVTMMFWYRQQPGQSLTLIATANQGSEATYESGFVIDKFPISRPNLTFSTLTVSNMSPEDSSIYLCSGSRGMNTEAFFGQGTRLTVV.

This clone showed up just a few times. The gene calls are TRBV10-3 and TRBJ1-2; TRBD1 matches 9 bases. V was pared by 4 bases and J by 2 bases, with 5 bases of the junction left unmatched. This CDR3 spans 15 amino acids. The V gene's germline CDR1 is ENHRY and CDR2 SYGVKD. The CDR3 sequence: CAISGTTGGNYGYTF. Written as DNA, the CDR3 is TGTGCCATCAGTGGTACGACAGGGGGGAACTATGGCTACACCTTC.

The gene calls are TRBV12-3 or TRBV12-4 and TRBJ1-5; D unresolved. CDR3 length: 12 residues. V lost 6 bases and J lost 14, with 17 bases in between. CDR3 loop: CASRRAQHGEHF. The CDR3 DNA reads as TGTGCCAGCAGGCGCGCTCAACACGGGGAGCATTTT.

The chain combines TRBV9 with TRBJ1-4, with a weak D call TRBD1 (5 bases). V was trimmed by 2 bases and J by 4 bases, leaving 12 bases between them. CDR3 length: 15 amino acids. The V gene's germline CDR1 is SGDLS and CDR2 YYNGEE. CDR3 region: CASSVSGGYNEKLFF. CDR3 bases: TGTGCCAGCAGCGTGAGTGGGGGGTATAATGAAAAACTGTTTTTT.

Details on this clone: The sample has other DNA sequences that encode this CDR3 too. The chain recombines TRBV28 with TRBJ2-3, with 7 bases fitting TRBD1. There are 13 residues in the CDR3. Germline CDR1 is MDHEN and CDR2 is SYDVKM. V lost 9 bases to trimming and J lost 2 bases; unmatched junction nucleotides: 5. CDR3 amino acids: CASRTGSTDTQYF. The CDR3 DNA reads as TGTGCCAGTCGGACAGGCTCCACAGATACGCAGTATTTT.

The chain uses TRBV5-1 and TRBJ2-1; TRBD2 matches 10 bases. From germline, CDR1 is SGHRS and CDR2 YFSETQ. The CDR3 consists of 18 residues. J gave up 2 bases and V 4 bases, and 12 bases lay outside the gene matches. The chain's CDR3 is CASSQGLAILLAYNEQFF. As DNA, the CDR3 is TGCGCCAGCAGCCAGGGACTAGCGATTTTGTTAGCCTACAATGAGCAGTTCTTC.

V and J are TRBV7-8 and TRBJ1-1; D gene ambiguous. The CDR3 is 14 residues long. Trimming pared 6 bases from V and 1 base from J, leaving 12 bases between. The germline gives CDR1 SGHVS, CDR2 FQNEAQ. The CDR3 protein is CASSKSSSNTEAFF. CDR3 nucleotide sequence: TGTGCCAGCAGTAAATCTAGTTCGAACACTGAAGCTTTCTTT.